This T cell receptor (beta chain) was captured by sequencing in a study of long-term antiretroviral therapy in people with HIV. Trimming took off 10 bases at V and 4 bases at J, with 22 bases between the two ends. The CDR3 sequence is 15 residues long. Germline V gives CDR1 MDHEN, CDR2 SYDVKM. An immunoSEQ assay, version v3.0, was performed at survey level. The protocol was immunoSEQ multiplex PCR, while the TCRdb copy is restricted to in-frame clones and leaves out a portion. The table includes about 18,000 clones, about 78% detected once. The TCR originated in a woman aged 50 to 65 with HIV. The rearrangement joins TRBV28 to TRBJ1-2, with D unresolved. The sequencing here drew on unsorted PBMCs, taken 0.3 years after starting antiretroviral therapy. The chain's CDR3 is CATSSYLDGTYGYTF. Written as DNA, the CDR3 is TGTGCCACCTCGTCCTACTTGGACGGAACCTATGGCTACACCTTC.